This TCR beta chain came from a study of T cell repertoires in cytomegalovirus infection. On the study more broadly: Matching HLA type, along with CMV infection, was indicated by public TCR beta signatures.

Study results and caveats: The study found HLA-C-restricted CMV-specific TCR beta clonotypes dominating the ex vivo response. There were carriers of CMV plus the relevant HLA, and cumulative public TCR beta family frequency identified them.

With 0 bases removed from V and 0 bases from J, the gap between germline ends came to 9 bases. The CDR3 length is 15 residues. Germline V lookup: CDR1 MNHEY, CDR2 SVGAGI. This clonotype was counted at least ten times. The antigen remains unidentified. Via MiXCR, TCRdb re-called the reads, giving one row per CDR3 protein. This table has under 350,000 distinct CDR3 sequences, roughly a tenth appearing once. The receptor was isolated from a human donor in good health (CMV status not recorded). Some clones in this sample may be carry-over from other donors' samples. This chain joins TRBV6-5 and TRBJ2-7; D remains ambiguous. The sequenced sample was PBMCs. The CDR3, as DNA: TGTGCCAGCAGTTACTCGGGTCCGCTCTCCTACGAGCAGTACTTC. Its translation is CASSYSGPLSYEQYF.